Sequencing of this T cell receptor beta chain was carried out in a study of identical twins (dated by TCRdb to 2016 to 2017). General notes on the study: TCR alpha and beta repertoires from monozygotic twins, unrelated adults of various ages and cord blood were deep-sequenced to test whether fetal clonotypes persist. To rule out contamination, replicate twin experiments were performed at different times with different library preparation protocols. Overall results and qualifications from the work: In monozygotic twins, recombination models systematically underestimated out-of-frame TCR alpha sharing, but the models matched the sharing seen between unrelated individuals. Fewer insertions were carried by abundant cord blood beta clonotypes; a weaker similar trend was observed in young adult naive repertoires, while no such trend was observed in memory repertoires. A weaker excess of twin sharing was found in beta out-of-frame sequences because the signal-to-noise ratio was lowered by fewer shared sequences. Because the same donors could not be followed over many years, the conclusions relied on cross-sectional statistical analysis. Out-of-frame TCR alpha sequences shared between twins showed an excess of low generation-probability sequences compared with coincidental sharing between unrelated individuals. Invariant T cells such as MAIT and iNKT could partly confound zero-insertion analyses, although diverse VJ usage argued against such confounding for most clonotypes.

At the junction V is shortened by 7 bases and J by 3 bases; bases outside the gene matches: 15. From the cysteine through the phenylalanine, the CDR3 covers 17 amino acids. The only DNA kept is the CDR3, 51 bases in frame from the first base. Only healthy Caucasian donors were included. The twin cohort comprised three pairs of female monozygotic twins, all aged about 18 to 29 years. Peripheral blood mononuclear cells were used as the source from which RNA for TCR libraries was isolated. Receptor libraries were prepared by 5' RACE. The instrument given in TCRdb is Illumina HiSeq 2000. Template switching introduced a universal primer binding site; the final cDNA contained a unique molecular identifier, enabling accurate counting of TCR cDNA molecules. First-strand cDNA for TCR alpha and beta chains was synthesized from specific primers in the conserved constant-segment region. To control for contamination, each cDNA library was double barcoded with a SMART-Mk sample barcode plus Illumina barcodes. Two successive PCR steps introduced TruSeq adapter sequences along with Illumina sample barcodes. TCR alpha and beta cDNA libraries were sequenced on the Illumina HiSeq platform with custom primers. From the authors' description of their analysis: Raw reads were processed with MiGEC to extract unique molecular identifiers, and MiXCR was used to determine CDR3 positions. For each individual, recombination models were inferred using an EM algorithm with the repgenHMM and IGoR tools. The analysis of shared clonotypes was done with the tcR package in R, with sharing normalized by the product of cloneset sizes. Out-of-frame nonproductive sequences were analyzed to study raw recombination free of thymic and clonal selection effects. In-frame beta chains were kept once TCRdb had trimmed the public reads at Q25 with fastp and called clones with MiXCR. When rows share a CDR3 protein, they turn into one entry using the most common DNA and genes. TCRdb, not the authors, supplied the V and J calls. The sample table shows about 720,000 distinct CDR3 sequences, and roughly 20% are seen once. Roughly 13% of the sample belongs to the ten largest clones.

As concerns this clonotype: Its specific antigen is unknown. Per-base quality was not reported, and no clone a single base away is much larger than it.

This sample also belongs to another study, concerning T cells expressing NK-cell markers. In that second paper, the authors write: In sorted CD3+CD56+NKG2C+, CD3+CD56+NKG2C- and CD3+CD56-NKG2C+ T-cell subsets from several donors, TCR beta-chain repertoires were profiled. Of the eight sequenced donors, seven were found to be HCMV-seropositive and one was found to be HCMV-seronegative. To restrict sorting to alphabetaTCR-expressing T cells, an anti-gammadeltaTCR antibody was added in several experiments. In 5 to 7 donors, the dominant CD3+CD56+NKG2C+ clonotypes ranked among the top 10 CD8+ clonotypes, making up roughly 1.0-8% of CD8+ T cells. Those dominant clonotypes were again the most abundant among CD3+CD56-NKG2C+ cells in a few donors, at roughly 25-65%. Whether the expanded NKG2C-expressing T cell clones were specific for HCMV antigens was left unclear. The study sequenced eight donors, all healthy volunteers chosen at random: three men and five women. HCMV serostatus was determined by detecting HCMV-specific IgG in serum with a commercial ELISA kit. For over 5 donors, bulk peripheral blood T-cell repertoires were additionally sequenced from unsorted PBMC. Reads were demultiplexed and grouped by UMI with MIGEC, and clonotypes were assembled and quantified with MiTCR. Only TCR cDNA sequences supported by at least two reads were kept to exclude erroneous sequences. The tcR package was used for downstream repertoire analysis, and clonotypes were matched across fractions by CDR3 nucleotide sequence plus V segment. VDJmatch was used to annotate antigen specificity against VDJdb, with one amino acid substitution in CDR3 permitted.

The receptor was isolated from a woman under 30 in good health. The rearrangement joined TRBV12-3 or TRBV12-4 to TRBJ1-3, and 7 bases in between align with TRBD1. The sample taken for sequencing was PBMCs. The bases read TGTGCCAGCACCTCGGACAGGTTGGGCTGGGGTGGAAACACCATATATTTT. The resulting protein is CASTSDRLGWGGNTIYF.